These 6 T cell receptor beta chains share one sample of origin, sequenced in a study of blood T cell repertoires in COVID-19. Data came from immunoSEQ multiplex PCR; TCRdb stores just in-frame clones and leaves some out. The sample has 65,000 to 85,000 clones, approximately 88% seen once. Sequencing was performed on peripheral blood. Source of these receptors: a human donor in a cohort sampled during active COVID-19.

The rearrangement joins TRBV12-5 to TRBJ2-1, with 14 bases that match TRBD2. The CDR3 covers 17 residues. Germline CDR1 is LGHNT and CDR2 is FRNRAP. V was clipped by 3 bases and J by 6 bases; unmatched bases: 7. The CDR3 DNA reads TGTGCTAGTGGTTTAGACCGACTAGCGGGGGGGCCCAATGAGCAGTTCTTC. It codes for CASGLDRLAGGPNEQFF.

The rearrangement links TRBV13 to TRBJ2-1; the match to TRBD2 covers 10 bases. With 6 bases clipped from V and 10 bases from J, the junction kept 12 bases outside the gene matches. The germline gives CDR1 PRHDT, CDR2 FYEKMQ (reference sequence). This CDR3 contains 15 residues. DNA of the CDR3: TGTGCCAGCAGATTCAGCGGGAGGGCCTTTCGGGAGCAGTTCTTC. Its protein is CASRFSGRAFREQFF.

As concerns this clone: In the same sample, other DNA sequences code for this CDR3. This chain joins TRBV5-1 and TRBJ2-7, with TRBD2 matching over 9 bases. The V segment lost 0 bases and the J segment 1 base; nucleotides outside the gene matches: 14. Germline CDR1 is SGHRS and CDR2 is YFSETQ. The CDR3 is 19 amino acids. For the CDR3, the DNA is TGCGCCAGCAGCTTGGGGGGGCGGGCTAGCGGGAAGGAGTCCTACGAGCAGTACTTC. It translates to CASSLGGRASGKESYEQYF.

This clone has just a few counts. The rearrangement uses TRBV27 and TRBJ2-7; 12 bases line up with TRBD2. Germline CDR1 MNHEY, CDR2 SMNVEV (reference sequence). The length of the CDR3 is 17 residues. J gave up 2 bases and V 4 bases, and 9 bases lay outside the gene matches. In nucleotides, the CDR3 is TGTGCCAGCAGTTCCCGGTGGACTAGCGGGACCGCCTACGAGCAGTACTTC. Translating gives CASSSRWTSGTAYEQYF.

This clone is a singleton in its sample. This chain uses TRBV6-5 with TRBJ1-5, with a tentative D call TRBD1 (5 bases). V was shortened by 0 bases and J by 4 bases, with 7 bases between the two germline ends. CDR1 MNHEY and CDR2 SVGAGI come from the germline V gene. The CDR3 sequence is 14 residues long. CDR3 DNA: TGTGCCAGCAGTTACTCAACAGGTAATCAGCCCCAGCATTTT. Amino acid sequence: CASSYSTGNQPQHF.

The J gene is TRBJ1-5, the V gene TRBV10-1; unclear D gene. The CDR3 spans 13 residues. The V end lost 4 bases, the J end lost 3 bases, and 7 bases lay between the germline ends. CDR1 WNHNN and CDR2 SYGVQD come from the germline V gene (reference sequence). The CDR3 loop is CASSAGANQPQHF. CDR3 sequence (DNA): TGCGCCAGCAGTGCGGGTGCCAATCAGCCCCAGCATTTT.